A selection of T cell receptor beta chains follows, all from one sample in a study of blood T cell dynamics during melanoma immunotherapy. Profiled with immunoSEQ multiplex PCR; TCRdb holds only in-frame clones, not every one. The data hold about 24,000 clones, with around 88% observed a single time. This material consisted of blood, taken from a patient treated with checkpoint blockade. The receptors were sampled from a human donor with melanoma. The CDR3 runs from the conserved cysteine through the conserved F or W. D genes are given only for firm matches. Part of the rows lack a size; the others show once, few, many or a class for expanded clones.

j_call clone_size v_call d_call cdr3_aa cdr3_nt
TRBJ1-1 NA TRBV7-9 NA CASSLGTANTEAFF TGTGCCAGCAGCTTAGGGACAGCTAACACTGAAGCTTTCTTT
TRBJ2-1 NA TRBV4-1 NA CASSPLGLRMNEQFF TGCGCCAGCAGCCCTCTGGGACTCCGAATGAATGAGCAGTTCTTC
TRBJ2-1 NA TRBV5-1 NA CASSVTGTTYNEQFF TGCGCCAGCAGCGTAACCGGGACAACATACAATGAGCAGTTCTTC
TRBJ2-7 NA TRBV4-1 NA CASSHLSYSYEQYF TGCGCCAGCAGCCACCTCAGCTACTCCTACGAGCAGTACTTC
TRBJ1-5 NA TRBV27 TRBD1 CASSPDRVGQPQHF TGTGCCAGCAGCCCCGACAGGGTCGGGCAGCCCCAGCATTTT
TRBJ1-2 NA TRBV5-1 NA CASNSGVGGYTF TGCGCCAGCAATTCGGGGGTCGGTGGCTACACCTTC
TRBJ2-3 NA TRBV7-8 NA CASSLMSGGLTDTQYF TGTGCCAGCAGCTTGATGAGTGGGGGCTTGACGGATACGCAGTATTTT
TRBJ2-4 NA TRBV5-1 NA CASSRMSPSENIQYF TGCGCCAGCAGTAGGATGAGCCCCTCGGAAAACATTCAGTACTTC
TRBJ1-1 few TRBV7-2 TRBD1 CASSLARGQLEAFF TGTGCCAGCAGCTTAGCCCGGGGACAGCTTGAAGCTTTCTTT
TRBJ2-5 NA TRBV6-6 NA CASSYSHREGETQYF TGTGCCAGCAGTTACTCGCACAGGGAGGGGGAGACCCAGTACTTC
TRBJ2-1 NA TRBV28 NA CASSLYGGAGEQFF TGTGCCAGCAGTTTATACGGGGGAGCTGGTGAGCAGTTCTTC
TRBJ2-7 NA TRBV16 TRBD1 CASSQSPGQASYEQYF TGTGCCAGCAGCCAATCACCGGGACAGGCCTCCTACGAGCAGTACTTC
TRBJ2-2 NA TRBV2 NA CASSELAGWGTGELFF TGTGCCAGCAGTGAGCTTGCGGGATGGGGGACCGGGGAGCTGTTTTTT
TRBJ1-2 few TRBV27 NA CASSLGREYGYTF TGTGCCAGCAGTTTAGGCAGGGAGTATGGCTACACCTTC
TRBJ2-7 NA TRBV11-2 TRBD2 CASSPGLADSYEQYF TGTGCCAGCAGCCCCGGACTAGCGGATAGCTACGAGCAGTACTTC
TRBJ2-1 NA TRBV7-3 TRBD1 CASSLDRGPYNEQFF TGTGCCAGCAGCTTAGACAGGGGGCCGTACAATGAGCAGTTCTTC
TRBJ2-5 NA TRBV5-1 NA CASSLVAAIQETQYF TGCGCCAGCAGCTTGGTTGCGGCGATTCAAGAGACCCAGTACTTC
TRBJ2-7 NA TRBV28 NA CASSGSGLENF TGTGCCAGCAGTGGGTCGGGACTGGAGAATTTC
TRBJ2-1 NA TRBV9 TRBD2 CASSVRRTSGDNEQFF TGTGCCAGCAGCGTACGACGGACTAGCGGAGACAATGAGCAGTTCTTC
TRBJ1-4 NA TRBV28 NA CASSFKDRPNEKLFF TGTGCCAGCAGTTTTAAAGACAGACCTAATGAAAAACTGTTTTTT
TRBJ2-1 NA TRBV10-2 TRBD2 CASSLAGGAYNEQFF TGCGCCAGCAGTTTAGCGGGTGGGGCGTACAATGAGCAGTTCTTC
TRBJ2-1 NA TRBV2 TRBD2 CASSSSGGIYNEQFF TGTGCCAGCAGTTCTAGCGGGGGAATCTACAATGAGCAGTTCTTC
TRBJ2-1 once TRBV5-4 TRBD2 CASSGGVRRRNEQFF TGTGCCAGCAGCGGGGGGGTGAGGCGAAGGAATGAGCAGTTCTTC
TRBJ2-5 once TRBV5-1 TRBD1 CASSLVGGRETQYF TGCGCCAGCAGCTTGGTAGGGGGCCGGGAGACCCAGTACTTC
TRBJ2-2 NA TRBV5-1 TRBD2 CASLPSGSQGGELFF TGCGCCAGCCTCCCTAGCGGGAGTCAGGGCGGGGAGCTGTTTTTT
TRBJ2-2 NA TRBV5-4 NA CASSLGGNYAGELFF TGTGCCAGCAGCTTGGGGGGTAACTACGCCGGGGAGCTGTTTTTT
TRBJ2-7 NA TRBV4-1 NA CASSQERSYEQYF TGCGCCAGCAGCCAGGAACGGTCCTACGAGCAGTACTTC
TRBJ2-2 NA TRBV2 TRBD2 CASTLGTSGSAGELFF TGTGCCAGCACCCTGGGAACTAGCGGGAGTGCCGGGGAGCTGTTTTTT
TRBJ2-5 NA TRBV5-1 TRBD1 CASSIGQVEETQYF TGCGCCAGCAGCATCGGACAGGTTGAAGAGACCCAGTACTTC
TRBJ2-1 NA TRBV7-2 NA CASRSRGTHNYNEQFF TGTGCCAGCAGATCACGCGGGACTCACAACTACAATGAGCAGTTCTTC
TRBJ1-5 NA TRBV6-5 TRBD1 CASSRDRLSNQPQHF TGTGCCAGCAGTAGGGACAGACTAAGCAATCAGCCCCAGCATTTT
TRBJ1-1 NA TRBV15 NA CATSRDPWNTEAFF TGTGCCACCAGCAGAGACCCCTGGAACACTGAAGCTTTCTTT
TRBJ2-5 NA TRBV18 NA CASSPLGRETQYF TGTGCCAGCTCACCACTCGGCAGAGAGACCCAGTACTTC
TRBJ2-1 NA TRBV5-1 NA CASSLDSYNEQFF TGCGCCAGCAGCTTGGACTCCTACAATGAGCAGTTCTTC
TRBJ1-1 NA TRBV28 NA CATAGATEAFF TGTGCCACCGCGGGGGCCACTGAAGCTTTCTTT
TRBJ2-2 NA TRBV11-3 TRBD2 CASSSGAGGYGELFF TGTGCCAGCAGCTCCGGCGCGGGGGGTTACGGGGAGCTGTTTTTT
TRBJ1-1 NA TRBV7-2 TRBD1 CASSSQGAGTEAFF TGTGCCAGCAGCTCACAGGGGGCAGGCACTGAAGCTTTCTTT
TRBJ2-7 NA TRBV7-2 NA CASSYGERLANEQYF TGTGCCAGCAGCTATGGGGAACGGCTAGCGAATGAGCAGTACTTC
TRBJ1-2 NA TRBV7-2 NA CASSFGIANYGYTF TGTGCCAGCAGCTTTGGGATAGCTAACTATGGCTACACCTTC
TRBJ1-2 NA TRBV6-5 TRBD1 CASSYPGTGSPLF TGTGCCAGCAGTTACCCTGGGACAGGGTCACCCCTCTTC
TRBJ1-2 NA TRBV4-2 NA CASSQDLTQWYGYTF TGTGCCAGCAGCCAAGATCTTACCCAGTGGTACGGCTACACCTTC
TRBJ1-4 NA TRBV5-6 NA CASSMSRAGEKLFF TGTGCCAGCAGCATGAGCCGGGCGGGGGAAAAACTGTTTTTT
TRBJ2-1 NA TRBV14 TRBD1 CASSQTGGVTREQFF TGTGCCAGCAGCCAAACAGGGGGCGTTACTCGTGAGCAGTTCTTC
TRBJ2-7 NA TRBV7-9 NA CASSLLAEQYF TGTGCCAGCAGCTTATTGGCCGAGCAGTACTTC
TRBJ2-7 once TRBV7-8 TRBD1 CASSARDRHYEQYF TGTGCCAGCAGCGCTCGGGACAGACACTACGAGCAGTACTTC
TRBJ2-7 NA TRBV7-2 TRBD2 CASSSRTSGSRYEQYF TGTGCCAGCAGCTCACGGACTAGCGGGAGTAGATACGAGCAGTACTTC
TRBJ1-1 NA TRBV7-9 TRBD1 CASAKQGANTEAFF TGTGCCAGCGCGAAACAGGGGGCTAACACTGAAGCTTTCTTT
TRBJ2-7 NA TRBV7-2 NA CASSLRGEGSYEQYF TGTGCCAGCAGCTTAAGGGGGGAGGGTTCCTACGAGCAGTACTTC